This entry lists 21 T cell receptor beta chains sequenced from one sample in a study of T cells in Graves' hyperthyroidism and ophthalmopathy. RNA transcripts provided the source from which TCR beta CDR3 regions were amplified. TCR CDR3 underwent first-round RT-PCR with the HTBI primer set. TCRdb reanalysed the multiplex PCR reads using MiXCR and keeps one entry per CDR3 protein. This table has some 320,000 distinct CDR3 sequences, about an eighth appearing once. The sequencing sample was made of blood. The receptors were gathered from a woman in her thirties or forties with Graves' ophthalmopathy.

This clonotype was recorded at least ten times. The chain employs TRBV14 and TRBJ1-1; TRBD1 is a possible D gene (6 bases). Germline loops: CDR1 SGHDN, CDR2 FVKESK. V dropped 0 bases and J dropped 5 bases, with 19 bases sitting between them. The CDR3 extends over 17 amino acids. The CDR3 DNA reads as TGTGCCAGCAGCCAAGATCATGGGGGCCGAGCGGCGACTGAAGCTTTCTTT. Amino acids: CASSQDHGGRAATEAFF.

Ten or more counts support this clonotype. This chain links TRBV7-9 with TRBJ1-1; a possible D gene is TRBD1 (6 bases). The CDR3 loop spans 13 amino acids. Germline V gene data show CDR1 as SEHNR and CDR2 as FQNEAQ (reference sequence). Trimming removed 6 bases from V and 5 bases from J, with 13 bases in between. The CDR3 is CASRREGETEAFF. CDR3 bases: TGTGCCAGCAGGAGGGAGGGGGAGACTGAAGCTTTCTTT.

The J gene is TRBJ1-5, the V gene TRBV5-1; 7 positions match TRBD1. Germline trimming cut 3 bases from V and 1 base from J; bases unmatched to any gene: 1. CDR3 length equals 14 residues. Per the germline V gene, CDR1 is SGHRS and CDR2 is YFSETQ. For the CDR3, the DNA is TGCGCCAGCAGCTCAGGGGGGAGCAATCAGCCCCAGCATTTT. As protein: CASSSGGSNQPQHF.

This clonotype was found a few times. The chain uses TRBV5-1 and TRBJ2-2, with 12 bases matching TRBD2. This CDR3 contains 17 residues. Per germline, CDR1 SGHRS and CDR2 YFSETQ. J lost 8 bases, V lost 3 bases, and 11 bases had no gene match. CDR3 coding DNA: TGCGCCAGCAGCTCCTATACTAGCGGGGGGCCGTATGGGGAGCTGTTTTTT. Translating gives CASSSYTSGGPYGELFF.

The table lists this clonotype with a few counts. The chain carries TRBV5-1 and TRBJ2-7, with D perhaps matching TRBD1 (6 bases). Trimming pared 2 bases from V and 4 bases from J, leaving 16 bases between. Germline V gene sequence: CDR1 SGHRS, CDR2 YFSETQ. This CDR3 is 15 amino acids long. The CDR3 region has the DNA TGCGCCAGCAGCTTCAACCCGGGACAAGTATACGAGCAGTACTTC. Amino acids: CASSFNPGQVYEQYF.

This clonotype was recorded many times. This chain joins TRBV29-1 and TRBJ2-7, with no clear D. CDR3 size: 11 residues. Trimming left V 5 bases short and J 6 bases short, with 11 bases between. CDR1 and CDR2 (germline): SQVTM, ANQGSEA. CDR3 DNA sequence: TGCAGCGTTTTAGTAAGGGTCGAGCAGTACTTC. Its protein is CSVLVRVEQYF.

The chain employs TRBV7-9 and TRBJ2-3, with D maybe TRBD2 (6 bases). Deletions cut 0 bases from V and 6 bases from J, with 19 bases between. The CDR3 covers 17 residues. Germline-derived CDR1 and CDR2 are SEHNR and FQNEAQ (reference sequence). The CDR3 here is CASSLALLGGAADTQYF. The CDR3 DNA follows: TGTGCCAGCAGCTTAGCCCTCCTTGGAGGGGCCGCGGATACGCAGTATTTT.

The chain joins TRBV5-4 to TRBJ1-1; D is ambiguous. The ends were cut back, 1 base at V and 2 bases at J, with 9 bases in the middle. Germline V gene sequence: CDR1 SGHNT, CDR2 YYREEE (reference sequence). This CDR3 has 14 residues. The CDR3 reads CASSLFGPNTEAFF. In DNA form, the CDR3 reads TGTGCCAGCAGCTTGTTCGGACCTAACACTGAAGCTTTCTTT.

This clonotype was counted a few times. This chain joins TRBV5-5 and TRBJ1-5, with TRBD1 identical over 7 bases. Trimming at V came to 0 bases and at J to 2 bases, leaving 2 bases not matched to a gene. The CDR3 is 15 amino acids. CDR1 SGHKS and CDR2 YYEKEE come from the germline V gene (reference sequence). Here the CDR3 DNA reads TGTGCCAGCAGCTTGGAGGGGGCGCGCAATCAGCCCCAGCATTTT. Protein: CASSLEGARNQPQHF.

The chain uses TRBV6-1 and TRBJ2-3, with 10 bases aligning to TRBD2. Looked up from germline, CDR1 is MNHNS and CDR2 is SASEGT. The J segment lost 0 bases and the V segment lost 2 bases, leaving 5 bases of the junction unmatched. CDR3 size: 17 residues. The CDR3 DNA follows: TGTGCCAGCAGTGAAAGGCTAGCGGGGGTTAGCACAGATACGCAGTATTTT. Protein product: CASSERLAGVSTDTQYF.

The chain links TRBV18 to TRBJ2-1, with a weak D call TRBD2 (5 bases). Germline lookup yields CDR1 KGHSH and CDR2 LQKENI. The CDR3 is made up of 14 amino acids. Trimming took 2 bases from V and 5 from J, leaving 10 bases between them. CDR3 sequence reads: CASSPSGAHNEQFF. CDR3 nucleotides: TGTGCCAGCTCACCAAGCGGTGCCCACAATGAGCAGTTCTTC. Complete variable domain (other parts from reference TRBV18 and TRBJ2-1): NAGVMQNPRHLVRRRGQEARLRCSPMKGHSHVYWYRQLPEEGLKFMVYLQKENIIDESGMPKERFSAEFPKEGPSILRIQQVVRGDSAAYFCASSPSGAHNEQFFGPGTRLTVL.

This clonotype was detected a few times. V is TRBV5-1 and J is TRBJ1-1; 9 positions agree with TRBD1. CDR3 length equals 17 residues. Germline V gene sequence: CDR1 SGHRS, CDR2 YFSETQ. Trimming cost V 4 bases and J 0 bases; bases outside gene matches: 10. CDR3 nucleotides: TGCGCCAGCAGCCCTAGGGGGACAGGGACGATGAACACTGAAGCTTTCTTT. As protein: CASSPRGTGTMNTEAFF.

With regard to this clonotype: An end of the junction does not agree with germline; a read error may underlie this. This sequence joins TRBV28 and TRBJ2-3; 7 bases map to TRBD1. The CDR3 is 17 residues long. Germline values: CDR1 MDHEN, CDR2 SYDVKM. CDR3 region: CDSSDPSLDRVADTQYF. The CDR3 DNA follows: TGTGACAGCAGCGACCCAAGCCTCGACAGGGTCGCAGATACGCAGTATTTT.

This clonotype was detected ten times or more. The chain employs TRBV7-2 and TRBJ1-1; TRBD1 agrees at 7 bases. J lost 6 bases, V lost 5 bases, and 6 bases had no gene match. The V gene's germline CDR1 is SGHTA and CDR2 FQGNSA. CDR3 length equals 13 residues. CDR3 region: CASSPGQYSEAFF. The CDR3 nucleotides read TGTGCCAGCAGCCCGGGACAGTACTCTGAAGCTTTCTTT.

This clonotype turned up a few times. The junction and the germline gene differ at one end; a read error may be behind it. The chain uses TRBV2 and TRBJ1-1; possible D gene TRBD1, 6 bases. Germline CDR1 is SNHLY and CDR2 is FYNNEI. This CDR3 spans 13 amino acids. The CDR3 loop reads CASSLQGNTEASF. CDR3 bases: TGTGCCAGCAGTCTACAGGGAAACACTGAAGCTTCCTTT.

In its sample, this clonotype was seen many times. In nucleotides, the CDR3 is TGCGCCAGCAGTGAGCACAGAAACACTGAAGCTTTCTTT. Protein sequence: CASSEHRNTEAFF. This chain connects TRBV10-1 to TRBJ1-1, with D uncertain. The CDR3 sequence is 13 residues long. Trimming stripped 2 bases from V and 2 bases from J, with 6 bases between. Germline assignment: CDR1 WNHNN and CDR2 SYGVQD (reference sequence).

Many counts were recorded for this clonotype. V usage is TRBV7-2 and J usage is TRBJ2-3; D unclear. Germline V CDR1 and CDR2: SGHTA, FQGNSA. The CDR3 length is 12 residues. V was shortened by 2 bases and J by 4 bases, with 4 bases between the two germline ends. The CDR3 coding sequence is TGTGCCAGCAGCTTATACGCAGATACGCAGTATTTT. Translating it yields CASSLYADTQYF.

The chain employs TRBV6-2 or TRBV6-3 and TRBJ2-1; perhaps TRBD2 as D (6 bases). The CDR3 covers 15 residues. CDR1 and CDR2 (germline): MNHEY, SVGEGT. Trimming removed 3 bases at V and 5 bases at J, with 14 bases between. The CDR3 here is CASSYSEGNNNEQFF. The CDR3 bases are TGTGCCAGCAGTTATTCGGAGGGAAATAACAATGAGCAGTTCTTC.

V gene TRBV3-1 combines with J gene TRBJ2-1, with D perhaps TRBD2 (6 bases). V lost 6 bases, J lost 0 bases, and 15 bases lay in between. Germline V gene sequence: CDR1 LGHDT, CDR2 YNNKEL (reference sequence). The CDR3 contains 16 residues. CDR3: CASRPLGGSSYNEQFF. In DNA, the CDR3 is TGTGCCAGCAGGCCCCTTGGGGGGAGCTCCTACAATGAGCAGTTCTTC.

The sample holds a few counts of this clonotype. V is TRBV19 and J is TRBJ2-1, with TRBD2 identical over 9 bases. This CDR3 has 15 residues. With 2 bases clipped from V and 8 bases from J, the junction kept 7 bases outside the gene matches. Per germline, CDR1 LNHDA and CDR2 SQIVND (reference sequence). The CDR3 DNA follows: TGTGCCAGTAGTATATGGGGCGGGAGGGTCTATGAGCAGTTCTTC. Amino acid sequence: CASSIWGGRVYEQFF.

The CDR3 reads CASSQQVTQGRQYQPQHF. CDR3 DNA sequence: TGCGCCAGCAGCCAACAGGTCACACAGGGCCGACAATATCAGCCCCAGCATTTT. This chain joins TRBV4-1 and TRBJ1-5; tentative D call: TRBD1 (6 bases). The germline CDR1 and CDR2 sequences are MGHRA and YSYEKL. The V end lost 2 bases, the J end lost 5 bases, and 22 bases lay between the germline ends. The CDR3 is made up of 18 amino acids.